In its sample, the clone carrying this T cell receptor beta chain was seen a few times. The record originates from a study of blood T cell repertoires in COVID-19. At the level of the study: The United States, Italy and Spain supplied acute and convalescent COVID-19 samples. Sources were T cells, B-cell-depleted T cells, or PBMCs; the material itself was cDNA or gDNA.

Original processing notes: For nucleated cells, counts were estimated from reference gene primer amplification. Repertoires were generated with immunoSEQ multiplex PCR, while TCRdb's copy carries only in-frame clones and drops some. That table gives V, J and clone size, and the DNA gave D and trimming. The sample holds approximately 120,000 clones, about 90% seen once. This TCR came from a woman aged 50 to 65 who had recovered from COVID-19. The sequencing input was peripheral blood.

The CDR3 DNA reads as TGTGCCAGCTCACCAACGACAGCCGGGGCCAACGTCCTGACTTTC. This sequence encodes CASSPTTAGANVLTF. The chain has TRBV18 and TRBJ2-6; tentative D call: TRBD1 (5 bases). V shed 2 bases and J shed 4 bases, with 9 bases lying between them. The CDR3 contains 15 residues. From germline, CDR1 is KGHSH and CDR2 LQKENI.